The rows below give T cell receptor beta chains drawn from one sample of a study of cytomegalovirus exposure and HLA in healthy donors. Generated by immunoSEQ multiplex PCR, the TCRdb table keeps only in-frame clones and is missing some. The top ten clones hold more than 1.5% of a sample with about 190,000 clones, around 90% of them seen once. The sequenced material came from PBMCs. These receptors came from a woman aged 18-29 years in good health and CMV-seronegative. CDR3s include the opening cysteine and the closing phenylalanine or tryptophan. Each record gives: J gene, D gene, V gene, clone size, CDR3 protein, CDR3 DNA. D genes are given only for firm matches. The size entry is marked missing in some rows and otherwise reads once, few, many or a size class.

TRBJ2-2 NA TRBV18 NA CASSPPSYFGSGELFF TGTGCCAGCTCACCACCGAGTTATTTCGGGTCCGGGGAGCTGTTTTTT
TRBJ1-2 NA TRBV2 NA CASSEALGGIRYGYTF TGTGCCAGCAGTGAAGCGCTTGGGGGCATCCGGTATGGCTACACCTTC
TRBJ1-2 NA TRBV6-1 NA CASSEALLEGAYGYTF TGTGCCAGCAGTGAAGCGCTTCTAGAGGGAGCTTATGGCTACACCTTC
TRBJ2-3 NA TRBV27 NA CASSSLDRLGDDTQYF TGTGCCAGCAGTTCCCTGGACAGACTTGGTGACGATACGCAGTATTTT
TRBJ2-3 TRBD2 TRBV27 NA CATYSGIKDTQYF TGTGCCACCTATAGCGGGATTAAAGATACGCAGTATTTT
TRBJ1-3 TRBD1 TRBV2 once CASRGDSANTIYF TGTGCCAGCAGGGGGGACAGCGCAAACACCATATATTTT
TRBJ2-3 TRBD2 TRBV7-9 NA CASSRLGEGADTQYF TGTGCCAGCAGCCGCTTGGGGGAGGGAGCAGATACGCAGTATTTT
TRBJ1-5 TRBD1 TRBV18 NA CASSPGTGGNQPQHF TGTGCCAGCTCACCCGGGACAGGGGGGAATCAGCCCCAGCATTTT
TRBJ1-5 TRBD1 TRBV5-1 NA CASSSGTGQNQPQHF TGCGCCAGCAGCTCGGGGACAGGGCAAAATCAGCCCCAGCATTTT
TRBJ2-5 TRBD2 TRBV27 NA CASSFLAGVETQYF TGTGCCAGCAGTTTCTTAGCGGGAGTGGAGACCCAGTACTTC
TRBJ2-2 NA TRBV4-1 NA CASSHSSSTGELFF TGCGCCAGCAGCCACTCTAGCTCAACCGGGGAGCTGTTTTTT
TRBJ1-6 NA TRBV4-2 NA CASSQVEQNNSPLHF TGTGCCAGCAGCCAAGTAGAACAGAATAATTCACCCCTCCACTTT
TRBJ1-2 NA TRBV9 NA CASSVAGGAVYGYTF TGTGCCAGCAGCGTAGCTGGCGGTGCCGTATATGGCTACACCTTC
TRBJ2-7 NA TRBV5-6 once CASSLLDSYEQYF TGTGCCAGCAGTTTACTTGATTCCTACGAGCAGTACTTC
TRBJ2-7 TRBD2 TRBV4-3 medium-sized CASSQETSGSDEQYF TGCGCCAGCAGCCAAGAGACTAGCGGGAGCGACGAGCAGTACTTC
TRBJ2-1 TRBD1 TRBV19 NA CASSTGQGNNEQFF TGTGCCAGTAGTACTGGACAGGGGAACAATGAGCAGTTCTTC
TRBJ2-7 TRBD1 TRBV18 few CASSLGQGEYEQYF TGTGCCAGCTCACTCGGACAGGGGGAGTACGAGCAGTACTTC
TRBJ1-4 NA TRBV28 NA CASSFVYGVNEKLFF TGTGCCAGCAGTTTTGTTTACGGAGTTAATGAAAAACTGTTTTTT
TRBJ1-3 TRBD1 TRBV7-8 NA CASSLDRDRGNFGNTIYF TGTGCCAGCAGCTTAGACAGGGACAGGGGAAACTTTGGAAACACCATATATTTT
TRBJ2-5 NA TRBV2 NA CASREGPQETQYF TGTGCCAGCAGAGAGGGTCCCCAAGAGACCCAGTACTTC
TRBJ1-5 NA TRBV10-3 NA CAISQKGAQPQHF TGTGCCATCAGTCAAAAAGGGGCTCAGCCCCAGCATTTT
TRBJ2-3 TRBD2 TRBV5-1 NA CASSLLAGTDTQYF TGCGCCAGCAGCTTATTAGCGGGGACAGATACGCAGTATTTT
TRBJ1-4 NA TRBV7-9 NA CASSFYLQGGKEKLFF TGTGCCAGCAGCTTCTACTTGCAGGGAGGAAAGGAAAAACTGTTTTTT
TRBJ1-1 NA TRBV5-8 NA CASSRGGGNTEAFF TGTGCCAGCAGCCGGGGTGGGGGCAACACTGAAGCTTTCTTT
TRBJ1-1 TRBD1 TRBV4-2 NA CASSQGTGNGNTEAFF TGTGCCAGCAGCCAAGGGACAGGGAATGGGAACACTGAAGCTTTCTTT
TRBJ1-5 NA TRBV19 NA CASSIVQGAIYQPQHF TGTGCCAGTAGTATCGTACAGGGCGCTATTTATCAGCCCCAGCATTTT
TRBJ2-7 NA TRBV5-1 NA CASSHHRSLSYEQYF TGCGCCAGCAGCCATCATCGGTCCCTCTCCTACGAGCAGTACTTC
TRBJ1-3 TRBD1 TRBV28 NA CASRGTGTYSGNTIYF TGTGCCAGCAGGGGGACAGGGACATACTCTGGAAACACCATATATTTT
TRBJ2-2 TRBD1 TRBV6-4 few CASTRTGFTGELFF TGTGCCAGCACCAGGACAGGGTTCACCGGGGAGCTGTTTTTT
TRBJ2-2 TRBD2 TRBV30 NA CAGGLAGSGGELFF TGTGCCGGGGGACTAGCAGGTTCCGGCGGGGAGCTGTTTTTT
TRBJ2-2 NA TRBV6-1 few CASSDRDTGELFF TGTGCCAGCAGTGACAGGGACACCGGGGAGCTGTTTTTT
TRBJ2-1 NA TRBV28 few CASSPGGFDKAYNEQFF TGTGCCAGCAGTCCCGGAGGGTTCGACAAAGCCTACAATGAGCAGTTCTTC
TRBJ2-3 TRBD2 TRBV7-9 NA CSSSLPPSGIRTDTQYF TGTTCCAGCAGCTTACCCCCTAGCGGGATCCGCACAGATACGCAGTATTTT
TRBJ1-2 TRBD1 TRBV28 NA CASSPQGVGYGYTF TGTGCCAGCAGTCCACAGGGGGTCGGCTATGGCTACACCTTC
TRBJ2-7 NA TRBV2 NA CASSEGQGYVGSYEQYF TGTGCCAGCAGTGAAGGGCAGGGTTATGTTGGATCCTACGAGCAGTACTTC
TRBJ2-7 NA TRBV19 NA CASSYRAPTYEQYF TGTGCCAGTAGCTACAGGGCACCTACCTACGAGCAGTACTTC
TRBJ2-3 NA TRBV27 NA CASTMGGGHSTDTQYF TGTGCCAGCACCATGGGCGGGGGACACAGCACAGATACGCAGTATTTT